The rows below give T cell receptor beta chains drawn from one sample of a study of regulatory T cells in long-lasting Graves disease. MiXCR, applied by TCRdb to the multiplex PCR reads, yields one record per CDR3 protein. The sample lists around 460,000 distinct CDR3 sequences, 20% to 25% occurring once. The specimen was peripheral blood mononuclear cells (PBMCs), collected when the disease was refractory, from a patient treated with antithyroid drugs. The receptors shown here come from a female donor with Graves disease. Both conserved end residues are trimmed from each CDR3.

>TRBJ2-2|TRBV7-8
ASSFRDLTGELF
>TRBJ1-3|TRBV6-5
ASSYSGRAGNTIY
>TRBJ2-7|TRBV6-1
ASRPGQQSYEQY
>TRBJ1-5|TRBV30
AWSVQGSNQPQH
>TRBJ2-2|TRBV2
ASSEIPATNTGELF
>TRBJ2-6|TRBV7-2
ASSLELATGANVLT
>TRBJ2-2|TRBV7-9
ASRRQGTNTGELF
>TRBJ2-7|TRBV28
ASSYGPKHYEQY
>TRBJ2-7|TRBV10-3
AIKGPGWDEQY
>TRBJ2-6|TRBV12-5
ASGRYRGSGANVLT
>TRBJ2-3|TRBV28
ASSLWGLAGVDTQY
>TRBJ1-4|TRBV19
ASRPTGLEEKLF
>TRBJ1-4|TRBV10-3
AISVGLGRQATNEKLF
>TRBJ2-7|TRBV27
ASSLLASGSYEQY
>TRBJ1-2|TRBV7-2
ASSLYTRDNYGYT
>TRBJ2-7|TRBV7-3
ASSPGAAPHEQY
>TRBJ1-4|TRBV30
AWGRWHNEKLF
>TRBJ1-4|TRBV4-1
ASSQEVVEGELEKLF
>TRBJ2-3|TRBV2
ASSERSGRSDTQY
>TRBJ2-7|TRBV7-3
ASSLSGSKVEQY
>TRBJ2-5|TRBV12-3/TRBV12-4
ASSLIYGTSGADFQETQY
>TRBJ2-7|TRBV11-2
ASRVTSGRSYEQY
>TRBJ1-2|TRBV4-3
ASSQDLWGSYGYT
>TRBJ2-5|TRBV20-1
SARDLSPSRAPQETQY
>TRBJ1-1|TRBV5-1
ASSSLGIRDTEAF
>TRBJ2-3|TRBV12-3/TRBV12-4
ASSRTGGLEDTQY
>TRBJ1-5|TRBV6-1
ASKEGASNQPQH
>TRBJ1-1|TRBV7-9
ASSRDTEAF
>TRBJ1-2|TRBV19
ASGRPPPRQGAHGYT
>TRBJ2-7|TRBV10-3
AIRPGDGITEQY
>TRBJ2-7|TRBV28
ASSRAPDRFNEQY
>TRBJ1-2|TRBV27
ASSLTSYYGYT
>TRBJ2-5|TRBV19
ASSIDAQGGTQY
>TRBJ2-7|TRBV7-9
ASSFGQGAQEQY
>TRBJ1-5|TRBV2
ASTKGPDNSNQPQH
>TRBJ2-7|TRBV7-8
ASSPTGNHEQY
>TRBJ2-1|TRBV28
ASSYTGEGNEQF
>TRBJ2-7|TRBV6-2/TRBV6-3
ASSYSGASGGQY